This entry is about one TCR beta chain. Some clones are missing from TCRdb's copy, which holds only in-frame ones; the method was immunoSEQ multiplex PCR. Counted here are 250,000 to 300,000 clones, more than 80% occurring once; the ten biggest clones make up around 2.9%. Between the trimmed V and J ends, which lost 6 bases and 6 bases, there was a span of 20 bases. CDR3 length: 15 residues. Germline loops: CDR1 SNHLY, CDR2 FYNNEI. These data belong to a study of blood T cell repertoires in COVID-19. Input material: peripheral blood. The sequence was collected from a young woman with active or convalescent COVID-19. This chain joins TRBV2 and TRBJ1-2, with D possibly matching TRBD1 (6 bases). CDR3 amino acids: CASRGGQGKVDGYTF. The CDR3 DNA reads TGTGCCAGCAGAGGTGGGCAGGGGAAGGTCGATGGCTACACCTTC.